The clone carrying this TCR beta chain was observed many times. Previously described methods and listed TCR primers were employed for the bulk TCR libraries. TCRdb ran MiXCR on the PCR reads and lists one entry per CDR3 protein. The repertoire has about 640,000 distinct CDR3 sequences, nearly 20% of them found once; the top ten carry roughly 0.9%. The data are from a study of molecular identifiers for immune sequencing clone quantification. Researchers sorted naive CD8 T cells as cells that were CD8+CD4-CCR7+CD45RA+. The germline V and J ends were trimmed by 3 bases and 7 bases, with 9 bases remaining between them. The CDR3 spans 12 residues. The V gene's germline CDR1 is PRHDT and CDR2 FYEKMQ (reference sequence).

Material for sequencing was naive CD8+ T cells from blood, with Jurkat cell RNA spiked in. Subset in this sample: FACS-sorted CD8+CD4-CCR7+CD45RA+ naive T cells. The clonotype comes from a human donor in good health. Some libraries in this study had Jurkat cell RNA spiked in. This chain uses TRBV13 with TRBJ1-1; no reliable D call. The CDR3 DNA reads TGTGCCAGCAGCTTTGTGTCAGATGAAGCTTTCTTT. Protein: CASSFVSDEAFF.